Listed below are T cell receptor beta chains from one sample, sequenced in a study of cytomegalovirus exposure and HLA in healthy donors. The assay was immunoSEQ multiplex PCR, and TCRdb's table has in-frame clones only and misses some. Of about 110,000 clones in the sample, about nine tenths were seen once. The sequencing input was PBMCs. The source is a woman younger than 30 in good health and CMV-seropositive. CDR3s include the opening cysteine and the closing phenylalanine or tryptophan.

j_gene | v_gene | CDR3aa
TRBJ2-5 | TRBV20-1 | CSAIKGAPQYF
TRBJ2-7 | TRBV4-1 | CASSQDTSSITNEQYF
TRBJ1-2 | TRBV7-9 | CASSLLMFDSSPLYGYTF
TRBJ2-2 | TRBV11-3 | CASSLGTSNTGELFF
TRBJ2-3 | TRBV10-1 | CASSESGRGTDTQYF
TRBJ2-7 | TRBV9 | CASSAPGQGTPPYEQYF
TRBJ2-5 | TRBV5-6 | CASSHRDQETQYF
TRBJ1-4 | TRBV7-9 | CASSPPQSGGDEKLFF
TRBJ1-1 | TRBV4-1 | CASSQPGVAEAFF
TRBJ1-6 | TRBV10-3 | CAISEATNRGRAYNSPLHF
TRBJ2-5 | TRBV27 | CASSLYSGGGQETQYF
TRBJ2-3 | TRBV5-1 | CASETSGGFTDTQYF